What follows is one T cell receptor (beta chain) and its context. Its cognate antigen is unknown. V gave up 4 bases and J gave up 8 bases, with 19 bases separating them. This CDR3 spans 15 amino acids. Germline CDR1 is SGHNT and CDR2 is YYREEE (reference sequence). 13 Jbeta primers and 60 Vbeta primers were used for the PCR. Assay used: immunoSEQ multiplex PCR; TCRdb lists only in-frame clones, some missing. The sample holds around 140,000 clones; around nine tenths are singletons and the top ten take more than 4.5%. This sample stems from a study of cytomegalovirus exposure and HLA in healthy donors. General study findings and limits: A few of the chains that were CMV-associated were confirmed in vitro to be specific for CMV antigens. A later analysis reportedly found that, within productive TCRs, an Asian-associated ancestry cluster had fewer N-insertions than the mean observed across the approximately 700 donors. Later, TCR association rates were found to vary by HLA locus, highest for DRB1 and lowest for HLA-C.

The source material was PBMCs. V and J are TRBV5-4 and TRBJ2-1; the D gene is possibly TRBD2 (7 bases). The origin of this receptor is a woman in her thirties in good health and CMV-seronegative. The CDR3 here is CASSLEGEGRHEQFF. DNA for the CDR3: TGTGCCAGCAGCCTAGAGGGGGAGGGCCGTCATGAGCAGTTCTTC.